This T cell receptor beta chain was obtained from a study of T cells after posttransplantation cyclophosphamide. The assay was immunoSEQ multiplex PCR, and TCRdb's table has in-frame clones only and misses some. The specimen has approximately 39,000 clones, none found just once. This clone was observed at least ten times. The CDR3 totals 16 residues. CDR1 MNHEY and CDR2 SMNVEV come from the germline V gene (reference sequence). Trimming stripped 3 bases from V and 2 bases from J, with 15 bases between. The sequenced sample consisted of PBMCs. The sequence came from a man aged 45 to 65 in good health, CMV-negative, and a related stem cell transplant donor. The chain carries TRBV27 and TRBJ2-3, with D hard to call. The DNA of the CDR3 is TGTGCCAGCAGTTTTAAGGAGCCTTACTACACAGATACGCAGTATTTT. This translates into CASSFKEPYYTDTQYF.